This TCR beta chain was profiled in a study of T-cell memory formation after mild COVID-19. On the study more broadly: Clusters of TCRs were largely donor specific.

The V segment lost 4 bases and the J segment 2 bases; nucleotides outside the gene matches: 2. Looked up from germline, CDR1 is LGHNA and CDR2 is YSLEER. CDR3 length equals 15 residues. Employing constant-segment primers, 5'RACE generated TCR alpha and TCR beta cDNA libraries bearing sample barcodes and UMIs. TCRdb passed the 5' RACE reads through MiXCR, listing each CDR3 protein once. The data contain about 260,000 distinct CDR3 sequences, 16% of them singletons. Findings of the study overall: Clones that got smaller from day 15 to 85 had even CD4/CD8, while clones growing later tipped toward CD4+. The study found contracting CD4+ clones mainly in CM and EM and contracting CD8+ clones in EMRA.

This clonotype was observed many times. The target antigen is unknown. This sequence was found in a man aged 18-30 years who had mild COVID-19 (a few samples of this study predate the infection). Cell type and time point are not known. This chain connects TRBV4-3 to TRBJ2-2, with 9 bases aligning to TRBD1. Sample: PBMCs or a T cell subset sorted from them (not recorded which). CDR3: CASSPGQGNTGELFF. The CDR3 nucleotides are TGCGCCAGCAGCCCGGGACAGGGAAACACCGGGGAGCTGTTTTTT.